This T cell receptor beta chain was found in a study of T-cell memory formation after mild COVID-19. Comment on this clonotype: Its target is unknown.

The study, taken as a whole, reports: Day 15 to 85 contractors were CD4/CD8 balanced; later expanders leaned CD4+. Unconfirmed was the SARS-CoV-2 specificity of second-wave clones that peaked on day 37.

Deletions cut 4 bases from V and 2 bases from J, with 12 bases between. The CDR3 sequence is 15 residues long. Germline V gene data show CDR1 as SNHLY and CDR2 as FYNNEI. TCR alpha and TCR beta cDNA libraries carrying sample barcodes and UMIs were produced by 5'RACE using constant-segment primers. TCRdb reanalysed the 5' RACE reads using MiXCR and keeps one entry per CDR3 protein. The repertoire consists of roughly 580,000 distinct CDR3 sequences, with about a sixth occurring once and the leading ten covering around 11%. The sample consisted of PBMCs or a T cell subset sorted from them (not recorded which). This sequence originates from an adult woman who had mild COVID-19 (a few samples of this study predate the infection). Cell type and time point are not known. This sequence joins TRBV2 and TRBJ1-3, with a possible D match to TRBD1 (6 bases). CDR3 sequence reads: CASSVDSGPGNTIYF. The DNA for the CDR3 is TGTGCCAGCAGTGTGGACAGCGGGCCTGGAAACACCATATATTTT.